One T cell receptor (beta chain) is described in this entry. This clone's antigen is unknown. No clone much larger than this one lies a single base away; base qualities are absent. Enrollment in ICON was initiated in 2016, and the last patient was enrolled in 2018. A subcohort of 70 to 85 patients provided fresh tumor and matched uninvolved tissue for in-depth immune analyses, with TCR sequencing among those analyses. DNA isolated from bulk tissue, without cell sorting, was used for TCR sequencing. The sample belongs to a study of tumor-infiltrating lymphocytes in localized non-small cell lung cancer (dated by TCRdb to 2020 to 2023). Some background on the complete study: Patients whose samples were collected after neoadjuvant chemotherapy, as well as both smokers and never-smokers and several histologies, were included in the cohort. Resected tumor tissue and uninvolved lung tissue described as non-adjacent to the tumor were contributed by each patient, with both tissues obtained from the same patient. The same patients underwent several integrated assays, with TCR sequencing performed together with flow cytometry, multiplex immunofluorescence, RNA-seq, exome sequencing and proteomics. In total, the ICON cohort was made up of over a hundred surgical patients who had localized non-small cell lung cancer and whose tumors were resected. A total of 60 or so patients were included in the paired tumor versus uninvolved lung comparison of immunoSEQ T-cell fraction.

The CDR3 has 15 amino acids, counting the end cysteine and phenylalanine. Left in the record is the CDR3 DNA by itself, 45 bases read in frame from the first base. V and J lose 5 bases and 2 bases, and a span of 16 bases separates them. CDR1 SGHDT and CDR2 YYEEEE are derived from the germline V gene. TCR sequencing with the immunoSEQ assay provided the T-cell fraction in tumor and uninvolved lung tissue. The authors' analysis ran thus. To analyze survival, patients were divided into a high T-cell fraction group (upper tertile) and a low T-cell fraction group (lower two tertiles), and the two groups were compared using a log-rank test. Paired tumor versus uninvolved lung differences in T-cell fraction were tested with a signed-rank test. TCRdb re-hosts the immuneACCESS table, in-frame sequences only. Its copies lack some clones; in the studies checked, an unresolved V gene accounts for under half of them, and the cause for the rest is not known. The V and J calls and clone size were taken over from that table, and D and trimming were inferred from the DNA. The sample yields 8,000 to 10,000 clones; around 77% were counted once. The top ten hold under 20% of the sample.

Results the study describes overall, beyond this receptor: Higher T cell infiltration in tumors than in uninvolved lung tissue was supported by TCRbeta sequencing, consistent with immunofluorescence CD3 counts. Because different assays used different pieces of the same tissue, technical variation could not be distinguished from intratumor heterogeneity. The TCR-derived T-cell fraction showed no difference between the flow cytometry-defined immunotypes IM1 (good prognosis) and IM2 (poor prognosis). Assay coverage differed among patients according to how much tissue was available, so only a subset of the cohort had TCR sequencing.

The rearranged chain carries TRBV5-6 and TRBJ1-2; tentative D gene TRBD1, with 5 bases matching. The receptor's source is a human donor with non-small cell lung cancer. Sequenced: uninvolved lung tissue not adjacent to the tumor. The base sequence is TGTGCCAGCAGGCCGGCGGGGCAGGGAAACTATGGCTACACCTTC. Its translation reads: CASRPAGQGNYGYTF. Full variable domain (CDR3 extended with the reference TRBV5-6 and TRBJ1-2 proteins): DAGVTQSPTHLIKTRGQQVTLRCSPKSGHDTVSWYQQALGQGPQFIFQYYEEEERQRGNFPDRFSGHQFPNYSSELNVNALLLGDSALYLCASRPAGQGNYGYTFGSGTRLTVV.